The clone carrying this T cell receptor (beta chain) was counted many times. Its antigen remains unknown. The V and J ends lost 4 bases and 4 bases respectively, with 19 bases between them. The CDR3 has 16 amino acids. Germline assignment: CDR1 SGHDT and CDR2 YYEEEE. The data belong to a study of CD8 T cells in ankylosing spondylitis. Study observations and caveats: The clones that were linked to disease were reported to be significantly enriched in matched synovial fluid samples from ankylosing spondylitis patients. Within ankylosing spondylitis blood, a TCR beta motif made up of several highly homologous variants appeared to be characteristic. In the blood and synovial fluid of reactive arthritis, some motif variants had been previously reported.

Via MiXCR, TCRdb re-called the 5' RACE reads, giving one row per CDR3 protein. The sample holds around 18,000 distinct CDR3 sequences; less than 9.5% are singletons and the top ten take approximately 38%. Sequencing was carried out using blood. The rearrangement uses TRBV5-6 and TRBJ2-3; no firm D call. The clonotype was recovered from a male donor with ankylosing spondylitis or in good health (not recorded which). The CDR3 bases are TGTGCCAGCAGCCCCTTCTTCACTGGGGTTCCAGATACGCAGTATTTT. Protein product: CASSPFFTGVPDTQYF.